Included here is one TCR beta chain sequence, with context. Its antigen is currently unknown. The data are from a study of multiple sclerosis patients with progressive multifocal leukoencephalopathy. The survey-level immunoSEQ assay was used. Spiked into each PCR were synthetic inline TR CDR3 controls of all V-J pairings. Sequenced by immunoSEQ multiplex PCR; TCRdb stores in-frame clones only, minus some. The sample yields 30,000 or so clones, roughly 87% seen once. With 5 bases clipped from V and 7 bases from J, the junction kept 5 bases outside the gene matches. CDR3 length equals 14 residues. Per germline, CDR1 MDHEN and CDR2 SYDVKM. General study findings and limits: No common TRBV or TRBJ usage or pairing appeared at PML.

Time point indicated: time of PML onset. All patients had prior interferon beta, and all PML patients were female. This receptor was obtained from a human donor with progressive multifocal leukoencephalopathy. The chain has TRBV28 and TRBJ2-1, with 10 bases identical to TRBD2. The sample was PBMCs, taken from a patient treated with natalizumab. The CDR3 loop is CASSVLAGLNEQFF. CDR3 coding DNA: TGTGCCAGCAGTGTACTAGCGGGGTTAAATGAGCAGTTCTTC. Filled out from reference TRBV28 and TRBJ2-1, the complete variable domain reads DVKVTQSSRYLVKRTGEKVFLECVQDMDHENMFWYRQDPGLGLRLIYFSYDVKMKEKGDIPEGYSVSREKKERFSLILESASTNQTSMYLCASSVLAGLNEQFFGPGTRLTVL.